These 22 T cell receptor beta chains were all obtained from the same sample, sequenced in a study of T cells after yellow fever vaccination. A single record per CDR3 protein comes from TCRdb applying MiXCR to the 5' RACE reads. The sample lists 50,000 to 60,000 distinct CDR3 sequences, around 6.2% occurring once. The sequencing used PBMCs, either bulk or a sorted T-cell subset (CD4+, CD8+, memory, or dextramer-sorted; not recorded which), collected on the day of the yellow fever booster vaccination. The source of these receptors is a man aged 18 to 29 who received the YFV17D yellow fever vaccine.

In its sample, this clonotype was seen many times. J is TRBJ2-7 and V is TRBV27; the match to TRBD1 covers 9 bases. Losses at the gene ends were 6 bases for V and 13 bases for J; bases not matched to a gene: 16. This CDR3 is 14 amino acids long. Germline CDR1 MNHEY, CDR2 SMNVEV (reference sequence). CDR3 in amino acids: CASSRAPGQGPHYF. CDR3 sequence (DNA): TGTGCCAGCAGCCGCGCGCCGGGACAGGGCCCTCACTACTTC.

The chain uses TRBV4-3 and TRBJ2-7; no clear D. This CDR3 has 13 amino acids. V lost 1 base to trimming and J lost 5 bases, with 9 bases between them. Germline CDR1 is LGHNA and CDR2 is YSLEER. The CDR3 DNA reads TGCGCCAGCAGCCAAGTATTTGGAAACGAGCAGTACTTC. It is translated as CASSQVFGNEQYF.

This clonotype was detected many times. The chain joins TRBV7-9 to TRBJ2-7; tentatively, D is TRBD2 (5 bases). The CDR3 is made up of 15 amino acids. Germline V gives CDR1 SEHNR, CDR2 FQNEAQ (reference sequence). Between the trimmed V and J ends, which lost 6 bases and 4 bases, there was a span of 19 bases. For the CDR3, the DNA is TGTGCCAGCAGTCTAGCCCGTGGCAGCTCGTACGAGCAGTACGTC. It encodes CASSLARGSSYEQYV.

This clonotype came up many times. The J gene is TRBJ2-5, the V gene TRBV25-1; 9 nucleotides align to TRBD1. Germline assignment: CDR1 MGHDK and CDR2 SYGVNS. Trimming removed 4 bases from V and 0 bases from J; junction bases left unmatched: 6. The CDR3 runs 16 residues. CDR3 protein: CASSAVRTGDQETQYF. CDR3 DNA: TGTGCCAGCAGTGCCGTCAGGACAGGGGACCAAGAGACCCAGTACTTC. The whole variable domain, remainder taken from reference TRBV25-1 and TRBJ2-5, is EADIYQTPRYLVIGTGKKITLECSQTMGHDKMYWYQQDPGMELHLIHYSYGVNSTEKGDLSSESTVSRIRTEHFPLTLESARPSHTSQYLCASSAVRTGDQETQYFGPGTRLLVL.

This clonotype was seen at least ten times. The V call is TRBV4-3, the J call TRBJ1-6; 9 bases are a match to TRBD1. J gave up 9 bases and V 2 bases, and 2 bases lay outside the gene matches. The CDR3 spans 14 residues. Germline CDR1 and CDR2: LGHNA and YSLEER. CDR3 bases: TGCGCCAGCAGCCAAAACAGGGGGCTTTCACCCCTCCACTTT. It codes for CASSQNRGLSPLHF.

This clonotype has at least ten counts. This chain connects TRBV12-3 or TRBV12-4 to TRBJ2-5; 10 positions match TRBD1. The CDR3 is 11 residues long. The CDR3 reads CASGQGETQYF. The CDR3 DNA reads TGTGCTTCGGGACAGGGGGAGACCCAGTACTTC.

The rearrangement joins TRBV7-9 to TRBJ1-1, with D unresolved. The germline V gene has CDR1 SEHNR and CDR2 FQNEAQ (reference sequence). CDR3 length: 15 residues. Trimming cost V 5 bases and J 1 base, with 14 bases left between them. The CDR3: CASSPIGQRNTEAFF. For the CDR3, the DNA is TGTGCCAGCAGCCCTATTGGTCAGCGGAACACTGAAGCTTTCTTT.

In regard to this clonotype: Relative to the germline gene, one junction end is altered; a read error may explain this. The chain employs TRBV7-9 and TRBJ1-1; tentative D call: TRBD1 (5 bases). The CDR3 runs to 14 residues. Germline V gene data show CDR1 as SEHNR and CDR2 as FQNEAQ (reference sequence). The CDR3 loop is CASCLLGVQTEAFF. Here the CDR3 DNA reads TGTGCCAGCTGCTTATTAGGGGTTCAAACTGAAGCTTTCTTT.

CDR3 bases: TGTGCCAGCAGCAAAGCTCCGGGGCCGATGGAAGAGACCCAGTACTTC. This sequence encodes CASSKAPGPMEETQYF. The V call is TRBV21-1, the J call TRBJ2-5; the table's D gene call, TRBD1, was not cross checked with the DNA. TRBV21-1 is deemed a pseudogene. The CDR3 spans 16 residues.

The rearrangement uses TRBV4-1 and TRBJ1-2; D possibly corresponds to TRBD1 (5 bases). V lost 6 bases to trimming and J lost 3 bases, with 23 bases between them. CDR1 and CDR2 from the germline V gene are MGHRA and YSYEKL. The CDR3 totals 17 residues. This chain's CDR3 is CASRYGEPGLQDYGYTF. The DNA for the CDR3 is TGCGCCAGCAGGTACGGTGAACCAGGACTACAGGACTATGGCTACACCTTC.

This clonotype has a count of ten or more. The chain couples TRBV7-2 to TRBJ2-2; D call uncertain. CDR1 and CDR2 from the germline V gene are SGHTA and FQGNSA. Trimming pared 5 bases from V and 8 bases from J, leaving 6 bases between. The length of the CDR3 is 11 residues. The CDR3 nucleotides are TGTGCCAGCAGCAACCTAGGGGAGCTGTTTTTT. Translating gives CASSNLGELFF.

This clonotype was seen a few times. This chain joins TRBV9 and TRBJ1-2, with D unresolved. Trimming shortened V by 4 bases and J by 5 bases, and 6 bases separated the two germline ends. CDR1 and CDR2 from the germline V gene are SGDLS and YYNGEE. The CDR3 runs to 11 residues. Here the CDR3 DNA reads TGTGCCAGCAGCTTAGGGTATGGCTACACCTTC. It translates to CASSLGYGYTF.

As for this clonotype: One base away lies a much larger clone, so this may be a sequencing read error. The chain joins TRBV12-3 or TRBV12-4 to TRBJ1-1; D might be TRBD1 (5 bases). V lost 5 bases, J lost 3 bases, and 13 bases lay in between. The CDR3 extends over 14 amino acids. The CDR3 protein is CASSQGGGYTEAFF. CDR3 in DNA: TGTGCCAGCAGTCAGGGCGGGGGGTACACTGAAGCTTTCTTT.

This clonotype was counted ten times or more. The chain links TRBV27 to TRBJ1-1; possibly TRBD1 for D (5 bases). The CDR3 runs 14 residues. Trimming left V 2 bases short and J 2 bases short, with 9 bases between. CDR1 and CDR2 from the germline V gene are MNHEY and SMNVEV (reference sequence). The CDR3 DNA follows: TGTGCCAGCAGTTTAGGGGCTGACAACACTGAAGCTTTCTTT. Translating gives CASSLGADNTEAFF.

This clonotype has ten or more counts. J is TRBJ2-5 and V is TRBV5-6; 11 bases line up with TRBD2. Trimming at V came to 4 bases and at J to 5 bases, leaving 4 bases not matched to a gene. Per the germline V gene, CDR1 is SGHDT and CDR2 is YYEEEE. The CDR3 loop spans 14 amino acids. Written as DNA, the CDR3 is TGTGCCAGCAGCACCCGGACTAGCGGGGAGACCCAGTACTTC. It encodes CASSTRTSGETQYF. Together with reference TRBV5-6 and TRBJ2-5, the CDR3 gives the full variable domain: DAGVTQSPTHLIKTRGQQVTLRCSPKSGHDTVSWYQQALGQGPQFIFQYYEEEERQRGNFPDRFSGHQFPNYSSELNVNALLLGDSALYLCASSTRTSGETQYFGPGTRLLVL.

This rearrangement joins TRBV19 to TRBJ2-2; TRBD1 agrees at 9 bases. This CDR3 is built from 18 residues. CDR1 and CDR2 from the germline V gene are LNHDA and SQIVND (reference sequence). Trimming cost V 5 bases and J 4 bases; bases outside gene matches: 14. For the CDR3, the DNA is TGTGCCAGTAGTCGCCGAATTCCGGGACAGGGTAGCACCGGGGAGCTGTTTTTT. Amino acid sequence: CASSRRIPGQGSTGELFF.

This clonotype has a count of ten or more. The chain links TRBV12-3 or TRBV12-4 to TRBJ2-7; 8 bases are shared with TRBD2. V trimming: 3 bases; J trimming: 1 base; junction bases outside the gene matches: 5. The CDR3 spans 15 residues. DNA for the CDR3: TGTGCCAGCAGTTTCCCCGGGGGGGGTTCCTACGAGCAGTACGTC. It encodes CASSFPGGGSYEQYV.

This clonotype has a handful of counts. J is TRBJ2-1 and V is TRBV4-3; 7 bases line up with TRBD2. From germline, CDR1 is LGHNA and CDR2 YSLEER. The CDR3 consists of 15 residues. Trimming removed 5 bases from V and 2 bases from J; junction bases left unmatched: 6. The CDR3 sequence is CASSGGVAPYNEQFF. In DNA, the CDR3 is TGCGCCAGCAGCGGGGGGGTAGCCCCCTACAATGAGCAGTTCTTC.

This clonotype was picked up many times. The V gene is TRBV6-1, the J gene TRBJ2-7, with 8 bases aligning to TRBD1. CDR1 is MNHNS, CDR2 SASEGT, per germline. The CDR3 is made up of 14 amino acids. J gave up 3 bases and V 6 bases, and 7 bases lay outside the gene matches. In nucleotides, the CDR3 is TGTGCCAGCAGCAGGGGGCAATTCTTCTACGAGCAGTACGTC. Its translation: CASSRGQFFYEQYV.

Notes on this clonotype: A read error is possible here, since a much larger clone lies one base away. V gene TRBV20-1 combines with J gene TRBJ1-6; D is ambiguous. V lost 0 bases and J lost 10, with 25 bases in between. The CDR3 length is 18 residues. CDR1 DFQATT and CDR2 SNEGSKA come from the germline V gene (reference sequence). The CDR3 DNA follows: TGCAGTGCTAGAGATATTGGGCGGGAGGGTAGCGCGCGATCACCCCTCCACTTT. Its protein is CSARDIGREGSARSPLHF.

This clonotype was counted only a few times. V is TRBV6-5 and J is TRBJ1-4; D is unclear. CDR3 length: 15 amino acids. CDR1 MNHEY and CDR2 SVGAGI come from the germline V gene. Trimming removed 0 bases at V and 12 bases at J, with 17 bases between. The CDR3 loop is CASSYSIVRPGELFF. The CDR3 DNA reads as TGTGCCAGCAGTTACTCGATCGTCCGGCCAGGTGAACTGTTTTTT.

This clonotype was found many times. The gene calls are TRBV23-1 and TRBJ2-1; D remains ambiguous. TRBV23-1 is sorted into the ORF group, with uncertain function. Between the trimmed V and J ends, which lost 2 bases and 4 bases, there was a span of 6 bases. The CDR3 contains 13 residues. CDR3 sequence (DNA): TGCGCCAGCAGTCAACTGGAATACAATGAGCAGTTCTTC. As protein: CASSQLEYNEQFF.